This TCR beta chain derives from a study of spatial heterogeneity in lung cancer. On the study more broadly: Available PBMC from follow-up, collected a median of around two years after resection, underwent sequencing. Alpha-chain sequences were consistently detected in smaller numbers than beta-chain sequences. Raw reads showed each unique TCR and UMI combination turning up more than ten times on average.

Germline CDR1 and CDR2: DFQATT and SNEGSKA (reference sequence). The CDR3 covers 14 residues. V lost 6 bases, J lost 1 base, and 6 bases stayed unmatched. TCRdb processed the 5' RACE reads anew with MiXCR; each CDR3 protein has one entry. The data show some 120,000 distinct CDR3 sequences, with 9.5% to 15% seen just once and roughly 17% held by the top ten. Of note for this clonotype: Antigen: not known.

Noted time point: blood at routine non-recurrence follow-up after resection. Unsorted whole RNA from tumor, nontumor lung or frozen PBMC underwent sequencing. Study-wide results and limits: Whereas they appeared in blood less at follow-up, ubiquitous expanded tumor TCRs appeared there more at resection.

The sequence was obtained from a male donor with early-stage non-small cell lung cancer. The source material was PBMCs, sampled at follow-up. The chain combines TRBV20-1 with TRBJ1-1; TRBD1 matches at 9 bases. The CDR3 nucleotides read TGCAGTGCCCAGGACAGGGGTAGGAACACTGAAGCTTTCTTT. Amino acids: CSAQDRGRNTEAFF.